The source of this T cell receptor beta chain is a study of chemoradiotherapy in HPV16-positive cancers. From germline, CDR1 is SGHNT and CDR2 YYREEE (reference sequence). The germline V and J ends were trimmed by 0 bases and 6 bases, with 18 bases remaining between them. This CDR3 contains 17 residues. The table came from immunoSEQ multiplex PCR; TCRdb's copy has only in-frame clones and leaves some out. Among 25,000 to 30,000 clones listed, about 94% were seen once. This TCR was recovered from a human donor with HPV-associated anogenital cancer. The chain uses TRBV5-4 and TRBJ1-4, with D possibly TRBD1 on 5 matching bases. This specimen was blood, taken from a patient who underwent chemoradiotherapy. For the CDR3, the DNA is TGTGCCAGCAGCTTGGGCCCTTATACCGGGACGGATGAAAAACTGTTTTTT. It specifies CASSLGPYTGTDEKLFF. Complete variable domain (other parts from reference TRBV5-4 and TRBJ1-4): ETGVTQSPTHLIKTRGQQVTLRCSSQSGHNTVSWYQQALGQGPQFIFQYYREEENGRGNFPPRFSGLQFPNYSSELNVNALELDDSALYLCASSLGPYTGTDEKLFFGSGTQLSVL.